A single T cell receptor beta chain is shown here with its context. The data were produced by immunoSEQ multiplex PCR, yet TCRdb's version contains in-frame clones alone and is incomplete. The data show about 240,000 clones, about 83% seen once. The data stem from a study of blood T cell repertoires in COVID-19. The CDR3 is 15 residues long. With 5 bases clipped from V and 5 bases from J, the junction kept 8 bases outside the gene matches. Germline CDR1 SGHTA, CDR2 FQGNSA. The participants were between roughly 18 and 100 years old and came from about two dozen US areas. Exposed study participants had met a COVID-19 case within 2 weeks before entry.

Input material: PBMCs or T cells enriched from blood (not recorded which). The sequence came from a woman in her thirties or forties who had been exposed to COVID-19. The chain carries TRBV7-2 and TRBJ2-5, with TRBD2 identical over 10 bases. CDR3 in DNA: TGTGCCAGCAGCCTCCGACTAGCGGGTGGGGAGACCCAGTACTTC. It encodes CASSLRLAGGETQYF.